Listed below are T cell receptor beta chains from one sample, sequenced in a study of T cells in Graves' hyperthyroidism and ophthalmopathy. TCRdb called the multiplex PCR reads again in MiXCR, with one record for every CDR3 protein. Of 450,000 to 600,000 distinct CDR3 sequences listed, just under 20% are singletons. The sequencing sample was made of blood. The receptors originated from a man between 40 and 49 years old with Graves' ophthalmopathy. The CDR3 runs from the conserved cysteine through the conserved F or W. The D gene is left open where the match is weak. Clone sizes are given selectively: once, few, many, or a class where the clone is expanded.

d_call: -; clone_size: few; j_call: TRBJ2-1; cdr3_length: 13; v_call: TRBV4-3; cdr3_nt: TGCGCCAGCAGCCCCTTTTTTCTCAATGAGCAGTTCTTC; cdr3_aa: CASSPFFLNEQFF
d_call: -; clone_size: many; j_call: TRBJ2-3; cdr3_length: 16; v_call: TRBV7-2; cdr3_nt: TGTGCCAGCAGCTCACCCCCCCGGACCTCCACAGATACGCAGTATTTT; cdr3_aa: CASSSPPRTSTDTQYF
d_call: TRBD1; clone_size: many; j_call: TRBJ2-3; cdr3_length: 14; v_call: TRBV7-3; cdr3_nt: TGTGCCAGCAGAAAGGGACAGGGTGGAGATACGCAGTATTTT; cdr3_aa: CASRKGQGGDTQYF
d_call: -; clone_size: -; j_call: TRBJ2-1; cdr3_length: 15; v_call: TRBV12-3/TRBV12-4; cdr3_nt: TGTGCCAGCAGTCCCCCCCTACTTAGTTACAATGAGCAGTTCTTC; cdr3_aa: CASSPPLLSYNEQFF
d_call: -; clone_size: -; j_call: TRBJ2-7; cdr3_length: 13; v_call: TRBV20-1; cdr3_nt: TGCAGTGCTGTACAGGGAAAAGGCTACGAGCAGTACTTC; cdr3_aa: CSAVQGKGYEQYF
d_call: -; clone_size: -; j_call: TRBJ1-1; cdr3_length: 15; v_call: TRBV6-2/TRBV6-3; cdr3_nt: TGTGCCAGCAGATATACCCCGGCGGGGGACACTGAAGCTTTCTTT; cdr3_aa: CASRYTPAGDTEAFF
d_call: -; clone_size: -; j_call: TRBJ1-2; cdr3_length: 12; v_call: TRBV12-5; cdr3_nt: TGTGCTAGTGGTGCTCTAGGCTTGGGCTACACCTTC; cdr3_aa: CASGALGLGYTF
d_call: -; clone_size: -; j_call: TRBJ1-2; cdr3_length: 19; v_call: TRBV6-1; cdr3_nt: TGTGCCAGCAGAAATACTCACCCCCTCGGTGGGGGGGCAAACTATGGCTACACCTTC; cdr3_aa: CASRNTHPLGGGANYGYTF
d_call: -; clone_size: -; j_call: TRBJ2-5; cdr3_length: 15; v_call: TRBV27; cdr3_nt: TGTGCCAGCAGTTTATATGGGGATGAGCAAGAGACCCAGTACTTC; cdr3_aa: CASSLYGDEQETQYF
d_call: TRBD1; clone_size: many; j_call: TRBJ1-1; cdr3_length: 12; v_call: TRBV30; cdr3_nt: TGTGCCTCGGAGAATCAGGGGGCTGAAGCTTTCTTT; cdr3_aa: CASENQGAEAFF
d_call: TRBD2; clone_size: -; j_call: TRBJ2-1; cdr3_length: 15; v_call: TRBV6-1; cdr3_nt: TGTGCCAGCGCGAATAGCGGGCATTCCTACAATGAGCAGTTCTTC; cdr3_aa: CASANSGHSYNEQFF
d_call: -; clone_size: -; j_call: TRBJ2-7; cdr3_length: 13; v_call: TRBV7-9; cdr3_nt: TGTGCCAGCAGCTTACGAGGGGACTACGAGCAGTACTTC; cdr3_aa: CASSLRGDYEQYF